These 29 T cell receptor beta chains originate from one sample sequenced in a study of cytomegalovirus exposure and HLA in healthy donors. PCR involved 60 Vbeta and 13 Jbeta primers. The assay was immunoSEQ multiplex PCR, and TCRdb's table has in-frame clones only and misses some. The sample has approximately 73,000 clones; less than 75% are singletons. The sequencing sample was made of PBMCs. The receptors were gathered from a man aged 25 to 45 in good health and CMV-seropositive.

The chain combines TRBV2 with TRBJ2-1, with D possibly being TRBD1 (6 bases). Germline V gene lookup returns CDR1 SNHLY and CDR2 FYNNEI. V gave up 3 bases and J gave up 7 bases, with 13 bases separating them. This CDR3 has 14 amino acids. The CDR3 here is CASSDRTEVNEQFF. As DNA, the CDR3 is TGTGCCAGCAGTGATAGGACAGAGGTTAATGAGCAGTTCTTC.

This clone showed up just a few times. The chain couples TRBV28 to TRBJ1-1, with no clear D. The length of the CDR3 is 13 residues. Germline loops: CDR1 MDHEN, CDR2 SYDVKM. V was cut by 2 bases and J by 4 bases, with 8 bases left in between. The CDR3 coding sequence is TGTGCCAGCAGTTTAGTAGTAGCCACTGAAGCTTTCTTT. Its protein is CASSLVVATEAFF.

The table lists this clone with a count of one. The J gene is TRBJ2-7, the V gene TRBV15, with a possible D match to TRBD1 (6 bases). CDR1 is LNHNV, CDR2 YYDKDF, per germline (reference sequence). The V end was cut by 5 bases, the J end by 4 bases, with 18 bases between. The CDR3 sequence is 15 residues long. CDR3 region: CATSGGYRVGYEQYF. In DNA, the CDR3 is TGTGCCACCAGCGGGGGTTACAGGGTGGGGTACGAGCAGTACTTC.

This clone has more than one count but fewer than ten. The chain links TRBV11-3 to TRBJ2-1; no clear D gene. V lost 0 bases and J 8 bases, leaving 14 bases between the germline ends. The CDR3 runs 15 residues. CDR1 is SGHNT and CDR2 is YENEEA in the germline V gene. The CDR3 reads CASSLDHGAADEQFF. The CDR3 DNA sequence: TGTGCCAGCAGCTTAGATCATGGCGCGGCGGATGAGCAGTTCTTC.

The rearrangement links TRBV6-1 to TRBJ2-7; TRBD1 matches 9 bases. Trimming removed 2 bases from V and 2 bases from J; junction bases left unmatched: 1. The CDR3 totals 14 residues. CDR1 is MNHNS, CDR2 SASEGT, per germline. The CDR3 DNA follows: TGTGCCAGCAGTGAAAGGGACAGGGCCTACGAGCAGTACTTC. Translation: CASSERDRAYEQYF.

CDR3 region: CASSLARGTGIFTEAFF. The CDR3 DNA is TGTGCCAGCAGCTTAGCGAGGGGGACAGGGATTTTCACTGAAGCTTTCTTT. The chain links TRBV11-2 to TRBJ1-1; 9 bases agree with TRBD1. With V trimmed by 1 base and J by 4 bases, 10 bases remained unmatched. CDR1 is SGHAT and CDR2 is FQNNGV in the germline V gene. The CDR3 has 17 residues.

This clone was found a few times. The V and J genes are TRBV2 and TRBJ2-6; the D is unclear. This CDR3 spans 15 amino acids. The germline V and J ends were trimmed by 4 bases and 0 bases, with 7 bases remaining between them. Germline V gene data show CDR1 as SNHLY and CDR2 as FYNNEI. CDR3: CASSAEHSGANVLTF. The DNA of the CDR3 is TGTGCCAGCAGTGCCGAGCACTCTGGGGCCAACGTCCTGACTTTC. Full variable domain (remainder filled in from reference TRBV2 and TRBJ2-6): EPEVTQTPSHQVTQMGQEVILRCVPISNHLYFYWYRQILGQKVEFLVSFYNNEISEKSEIFDDQFSVERPDGSNFTLKIRSTKLEDSAMYFCASSAEHSGANVLTFGAGSRLTVL.

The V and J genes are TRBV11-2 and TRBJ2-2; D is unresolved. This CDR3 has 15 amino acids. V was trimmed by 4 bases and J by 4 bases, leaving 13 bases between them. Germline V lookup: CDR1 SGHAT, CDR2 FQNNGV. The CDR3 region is CASSSMVSSTGELFF. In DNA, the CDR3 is TGTGCCAGCAGCTCGATGGTGAGCTCCACCGGGGAGCTGTTTTTT.

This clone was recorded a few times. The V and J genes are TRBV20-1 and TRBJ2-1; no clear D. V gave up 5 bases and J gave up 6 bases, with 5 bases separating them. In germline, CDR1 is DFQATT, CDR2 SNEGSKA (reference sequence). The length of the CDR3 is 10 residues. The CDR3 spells CSAPSNEQFF. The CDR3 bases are TGCAGTGCTCCCTCCAATGAGCAGTTCTTC.

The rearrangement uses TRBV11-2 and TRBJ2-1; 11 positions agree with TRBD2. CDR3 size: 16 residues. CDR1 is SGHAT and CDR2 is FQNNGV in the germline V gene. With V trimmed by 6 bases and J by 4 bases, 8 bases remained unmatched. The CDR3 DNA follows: TGTGCCAGCAGATTTGCCGGGACTAGCGGATACAATGAGCAGTTCTTC. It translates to CASRFAGTSGYNEQFF.

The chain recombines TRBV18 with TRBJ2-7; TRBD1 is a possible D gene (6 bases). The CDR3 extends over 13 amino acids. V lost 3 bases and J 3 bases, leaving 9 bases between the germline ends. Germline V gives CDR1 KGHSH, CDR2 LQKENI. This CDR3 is CASSPDSLYEQYF. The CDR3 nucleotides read TGTGCCAGCTCACCGGACAGCCTCTACGAGCAGTACTTC. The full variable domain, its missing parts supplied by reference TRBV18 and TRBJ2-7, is NAGVMQNPRHLVRRRGQEARLRCSPMKGHSHVYWYRQLPEEGLKFMVYLQKENIIDESGMPKERFSAEFPKEGPSILRIQQVVRGDSAAYFCASSPDSLYEQYFGPGTRLTVT.

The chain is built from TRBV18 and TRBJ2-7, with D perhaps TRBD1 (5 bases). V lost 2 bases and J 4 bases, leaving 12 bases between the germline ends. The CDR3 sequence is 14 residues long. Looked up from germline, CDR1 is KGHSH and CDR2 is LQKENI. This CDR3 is CASSPAFDSYEQYF. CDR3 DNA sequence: TGTGCCAGCTCACCAGCTTTTGACAGTTACGAGCAGTACTTC.

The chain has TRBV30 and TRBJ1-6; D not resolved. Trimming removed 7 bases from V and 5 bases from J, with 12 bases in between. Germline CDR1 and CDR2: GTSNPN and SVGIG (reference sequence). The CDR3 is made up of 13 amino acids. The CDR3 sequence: CASSRENNSPLHF. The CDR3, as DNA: TGTGCCTCAAGTAGGGAGAATAATTCACCCCTCCACTTT. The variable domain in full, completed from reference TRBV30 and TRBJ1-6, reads SQTIHQWPATLVQPVGSPLSLECTVEGTSNPNLYWYRQAAGRGLQLLFYSVGIGQISSEVPQNLSASRPQDRQFILSSKKLLLSDSGFYLCASSRENNSPLHFGNGTRLTVT.

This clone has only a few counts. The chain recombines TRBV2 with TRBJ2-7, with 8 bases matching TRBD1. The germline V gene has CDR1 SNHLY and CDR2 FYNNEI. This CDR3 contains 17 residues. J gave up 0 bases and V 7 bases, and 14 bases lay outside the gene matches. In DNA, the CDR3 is TGTGCCAGCACCGTGGACAGGGCCGGCCCCAGCTCCTACGAGCAGTACTTC. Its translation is CASTVDRAGPSSYEQYF.

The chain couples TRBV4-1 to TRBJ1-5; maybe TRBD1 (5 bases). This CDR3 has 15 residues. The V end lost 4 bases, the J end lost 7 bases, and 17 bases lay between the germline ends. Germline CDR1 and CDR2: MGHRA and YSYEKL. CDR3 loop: CASSRDSRGEQPQHF. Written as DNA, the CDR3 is TGCGCCAGCAGCCGAGACAGTAGGGGTGAACAGCCCCAGCATTTT.

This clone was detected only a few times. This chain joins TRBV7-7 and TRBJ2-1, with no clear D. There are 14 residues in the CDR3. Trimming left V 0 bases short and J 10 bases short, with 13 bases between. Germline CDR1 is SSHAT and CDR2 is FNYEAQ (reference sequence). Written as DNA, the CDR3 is TGTGCCAGCAGCTTAGCAAGAGAAAGTCGAGAGCAGTTCTTC. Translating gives CASSLARESREQFF.

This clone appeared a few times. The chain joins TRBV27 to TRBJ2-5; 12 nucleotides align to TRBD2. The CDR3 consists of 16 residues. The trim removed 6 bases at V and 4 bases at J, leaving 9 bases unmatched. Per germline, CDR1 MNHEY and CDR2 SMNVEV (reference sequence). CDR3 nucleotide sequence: TGTGCCAGCAGCCCCCAACCGGGACTAGCGGGAGAGACCCAGTACTTC. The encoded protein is CASSPQPGLAGETQYF.

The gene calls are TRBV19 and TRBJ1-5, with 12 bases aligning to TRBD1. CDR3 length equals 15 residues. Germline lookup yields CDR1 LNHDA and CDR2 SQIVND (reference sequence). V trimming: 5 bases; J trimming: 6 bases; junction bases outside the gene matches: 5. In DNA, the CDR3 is TGTGCCAGTAGTGTGGGACAGGGGGCCTTTCAGCCCCAGCATTTT. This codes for CASSVGQGAFQPQHF.

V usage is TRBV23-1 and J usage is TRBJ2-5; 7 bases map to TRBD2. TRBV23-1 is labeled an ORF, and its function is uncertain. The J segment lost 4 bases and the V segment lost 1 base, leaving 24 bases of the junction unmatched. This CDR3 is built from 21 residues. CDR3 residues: CASSQYELTGYRSRGVETQYF. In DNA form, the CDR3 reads TGCGCCAGCAGTCAATATGAACTCACTGGGTACAGGTCACGGGGGGTAGAGACCCAGTACTTC.

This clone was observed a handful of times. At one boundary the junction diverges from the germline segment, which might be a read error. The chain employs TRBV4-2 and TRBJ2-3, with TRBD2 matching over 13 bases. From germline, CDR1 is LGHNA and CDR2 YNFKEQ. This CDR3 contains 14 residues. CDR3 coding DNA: TGTGCCAGCAGCCAAGTTTACGGACTAGCGGGAGCAAGATTT. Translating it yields CASSQVYGLAGARF.

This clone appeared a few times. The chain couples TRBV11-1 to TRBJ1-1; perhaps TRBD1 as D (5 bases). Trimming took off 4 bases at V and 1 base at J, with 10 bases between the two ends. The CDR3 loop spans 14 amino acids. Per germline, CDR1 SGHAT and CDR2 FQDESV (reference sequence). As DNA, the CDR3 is TGTGCCAGCAGCTCAGACAGAACGAACACTGAAGCTTTCTTT. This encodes CASSSDRTNTEAFF.

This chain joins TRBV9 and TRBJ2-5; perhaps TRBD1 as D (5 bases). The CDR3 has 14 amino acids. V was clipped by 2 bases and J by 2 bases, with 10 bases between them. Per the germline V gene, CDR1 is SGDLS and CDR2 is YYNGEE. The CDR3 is CASSVSRQQETQYF. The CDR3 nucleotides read TGTGCCAGCAGCGTCTCGAGACAGCAAGAGACCCAGTACTTC.

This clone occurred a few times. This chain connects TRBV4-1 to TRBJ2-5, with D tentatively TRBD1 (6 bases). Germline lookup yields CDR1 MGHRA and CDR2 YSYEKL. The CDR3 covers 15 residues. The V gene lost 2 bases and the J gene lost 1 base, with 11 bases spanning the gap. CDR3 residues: CASSQRTGCQETQYF. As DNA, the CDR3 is TGCGCCAGCAGCCAAAGAACAGGGTGCCAAGAGACCCAGTACTTC.

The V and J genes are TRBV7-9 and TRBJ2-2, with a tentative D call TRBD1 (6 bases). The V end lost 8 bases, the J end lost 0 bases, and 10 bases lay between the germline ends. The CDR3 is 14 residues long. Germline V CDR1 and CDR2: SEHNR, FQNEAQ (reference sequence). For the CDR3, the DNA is TGTGCCAGCCGGGACAACACGAACACCGGGGAGCTGTTTTTT. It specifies CASRDNTNTGELFF.

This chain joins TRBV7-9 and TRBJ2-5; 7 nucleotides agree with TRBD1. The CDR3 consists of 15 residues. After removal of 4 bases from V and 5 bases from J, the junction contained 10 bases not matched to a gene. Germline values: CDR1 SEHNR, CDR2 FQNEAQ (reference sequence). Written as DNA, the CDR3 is TGTGCCAGCAGCTCACCCTCGCAGGGGGTGGAGACCCAGTACTTC. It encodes CASSSPSQGVETQYF. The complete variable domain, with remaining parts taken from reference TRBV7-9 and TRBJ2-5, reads DTGVSQNPRHKITKRGQNVTFRCDPISEHNRLYWYRQTLGQGPEFLTYFQNEAQLEKSRLLSDRFSAERPKGSFSTLEIQRTEQGDSAMYLCASSSPSQGVETQYFGPGTRLLVL.

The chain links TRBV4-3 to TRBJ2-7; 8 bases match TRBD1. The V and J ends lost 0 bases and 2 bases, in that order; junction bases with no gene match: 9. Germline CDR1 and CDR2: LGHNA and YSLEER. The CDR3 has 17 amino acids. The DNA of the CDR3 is TGCGCCAGCAGCCAAGACTCCACAGGGGGGACCGCCTACGAGCAGTACTTC. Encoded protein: CASSQDSTGGTAYEQYF.

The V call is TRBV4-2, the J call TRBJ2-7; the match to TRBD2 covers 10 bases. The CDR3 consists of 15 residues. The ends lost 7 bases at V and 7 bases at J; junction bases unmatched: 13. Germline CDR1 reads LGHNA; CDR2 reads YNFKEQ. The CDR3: CASTPSSSGSKEQYF. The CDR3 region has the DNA TGTGCCAGCACCCCAAGCTCTAGCGGGAGTAAGGAGCAGTACTTC.

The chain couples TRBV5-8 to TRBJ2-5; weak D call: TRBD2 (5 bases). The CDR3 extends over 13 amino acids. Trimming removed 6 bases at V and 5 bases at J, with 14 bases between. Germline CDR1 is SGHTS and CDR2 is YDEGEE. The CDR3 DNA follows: TGTGCCAGCAAAGGCCGTGGCGGGGAGACCCAGTACTTC. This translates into CASKGRGGETQYF.

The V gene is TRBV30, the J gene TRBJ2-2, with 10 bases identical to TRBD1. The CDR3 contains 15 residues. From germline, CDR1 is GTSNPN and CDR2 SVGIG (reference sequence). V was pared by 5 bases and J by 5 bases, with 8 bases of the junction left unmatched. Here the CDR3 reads CAWEGGTGVTGELFF. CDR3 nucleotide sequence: TGTGCCTGGGAAGGGGGGACAGGGGTGACCGGGGAGCTGTTTTTT. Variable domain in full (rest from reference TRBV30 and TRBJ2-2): SQTIHQWPATLVQPVGSPLSLECTVEGTSNPNLYWYRQAAGRGLQLLFYSVGIGQISSEVPQNLSASRPQDRQFILSSKKLLLSDSGFYLCAWEGGTGVTGELFFGEGSRLTVL.